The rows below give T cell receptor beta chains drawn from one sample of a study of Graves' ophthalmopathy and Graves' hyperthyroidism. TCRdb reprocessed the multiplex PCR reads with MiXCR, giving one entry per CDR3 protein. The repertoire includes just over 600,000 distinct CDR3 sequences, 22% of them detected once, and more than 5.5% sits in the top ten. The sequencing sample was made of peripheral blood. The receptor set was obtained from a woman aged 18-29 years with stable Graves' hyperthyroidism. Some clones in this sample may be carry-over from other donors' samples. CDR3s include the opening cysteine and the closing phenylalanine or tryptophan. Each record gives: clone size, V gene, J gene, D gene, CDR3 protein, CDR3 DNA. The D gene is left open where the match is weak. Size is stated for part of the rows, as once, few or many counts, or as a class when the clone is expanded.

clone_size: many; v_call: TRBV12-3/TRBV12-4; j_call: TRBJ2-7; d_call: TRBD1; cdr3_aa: CASSFTGEEQYF; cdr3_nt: TGTGCCAGCAGTTTTACAGGGGAAGAGCAGTACTTC
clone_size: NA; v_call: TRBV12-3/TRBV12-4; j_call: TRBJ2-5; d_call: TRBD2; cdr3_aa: CASSFLAGNQETQYF; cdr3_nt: TGTGCCAGCAGTTTCCTAGCGGGAAACCAAGAGACCCAGTACTTC
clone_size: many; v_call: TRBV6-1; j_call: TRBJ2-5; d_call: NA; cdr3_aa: CASSEWLKQETQYF; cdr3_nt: TGTGCCAGCAGTGAATGGCTGAAGCAAGAGACCCAGTACTTC
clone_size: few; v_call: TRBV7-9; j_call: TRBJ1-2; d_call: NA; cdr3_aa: CASSFPGVSLYGYTF; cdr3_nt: TGTGCCAGCAGCTTCCCGGGGGTCTCCCTCTATGGCTACACCTTC
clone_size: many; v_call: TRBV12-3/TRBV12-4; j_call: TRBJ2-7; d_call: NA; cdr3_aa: CASSVRAATYEQYF; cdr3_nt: TGTGCCAGCAGTGTACGGGCCGCTACCTACGAGCAGTACTTC
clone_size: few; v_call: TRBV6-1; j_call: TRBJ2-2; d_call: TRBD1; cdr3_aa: CASTERTGSTGELFF; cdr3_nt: TGTGCCAGCACGGAGCGGACAGGCAGCACCGGGGAGCTGTTTTTT
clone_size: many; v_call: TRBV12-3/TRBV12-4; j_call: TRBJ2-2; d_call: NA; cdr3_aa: CASRQSGQPTGELFF; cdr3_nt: TGTGCCAGCAGACAAAGCGGACAACCCACCGGGGAGCTGTTTTTT
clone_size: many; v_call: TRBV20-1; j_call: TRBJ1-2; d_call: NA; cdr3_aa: CSARGDWEGYGYTF; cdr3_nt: TGCAGTGCTAGAGGAGATTGGGAGGGCTATGGCTACACCTTC
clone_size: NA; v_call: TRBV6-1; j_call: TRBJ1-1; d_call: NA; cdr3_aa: CASPATGNTEAFF; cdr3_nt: TGTGCCAGTCCAGCGACAGGGAACACTGAAGCTTTCTTT
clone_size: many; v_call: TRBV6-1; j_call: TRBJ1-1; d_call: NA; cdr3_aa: CASTNPHNTEAFF; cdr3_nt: TGTGCCAGCACCAACCCCCACAACACTGAAGCTTTCTTT
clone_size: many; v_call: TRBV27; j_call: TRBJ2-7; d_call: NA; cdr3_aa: CASPKQGAGLAYEQYF; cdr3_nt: TGTGCCAGCCCCAAACAGGGAGCGGGACTTGCCTACGAGCAGTACTTC
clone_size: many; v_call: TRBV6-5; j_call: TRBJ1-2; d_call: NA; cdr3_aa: CASSYDRSRPNYGYTF; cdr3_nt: TGTGCCAGCAGCTACGACAGGTCTCGACCTAACTATGGCTACACCTTC
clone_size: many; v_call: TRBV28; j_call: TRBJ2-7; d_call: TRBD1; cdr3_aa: CASSVGQGGIYEQYF; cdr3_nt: TGTGCCAGCAGTGTTGGACAGGGGGGAATATACGAGCAGTACTTC
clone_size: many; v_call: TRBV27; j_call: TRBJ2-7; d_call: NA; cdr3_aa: CASSLTITQTHYEQYF; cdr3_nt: TGTGCCAGCAGTTTAACAATAACGCAGACACACTACGAGCAGTACTTC
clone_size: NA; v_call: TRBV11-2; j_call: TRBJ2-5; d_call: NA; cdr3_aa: CASSLVAGQRQETQYF; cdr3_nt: TGTGCCAGCAGCTTAGTAGCGGGACAGAGGCAAGAGACCCAGTACTTC
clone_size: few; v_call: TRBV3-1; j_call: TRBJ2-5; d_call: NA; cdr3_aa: CASSLRTGTQYF; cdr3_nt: TGTGCCAGCAGCCTCCGCACCGGGACCCAGTACTTC
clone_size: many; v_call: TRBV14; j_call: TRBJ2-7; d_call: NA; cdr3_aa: CASSQERPGPTDYEQYF; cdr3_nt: TGTGCCAGCAGCCAAGAACGCCCGGGACCCACCGACTACGAGCAGTACTTC
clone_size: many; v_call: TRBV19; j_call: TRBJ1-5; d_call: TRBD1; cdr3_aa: CASRQDRVWNQPQHF; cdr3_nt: TGTGCCAGTAGACAGGACAGGGTCTGGAATCAGCCCCAGCATTTT
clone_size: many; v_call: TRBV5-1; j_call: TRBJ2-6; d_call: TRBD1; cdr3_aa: CASSYRGTRDSGANVLTF; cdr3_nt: TGCGCCAGCAGCTACAGGGGAACAAGGGACTCTGGGGCCAACGTCCTGACTTTC
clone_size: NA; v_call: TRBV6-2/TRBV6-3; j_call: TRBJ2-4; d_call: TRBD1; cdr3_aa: CASSPGQGGIGNIKYF; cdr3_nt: TGTGCCAGCAGCCCAGGACAGGGGGGAATTGGGAACATTAAGTACTTC
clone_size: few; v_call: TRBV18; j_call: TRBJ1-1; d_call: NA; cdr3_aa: CASLSSAANTEAFF; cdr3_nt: TGTGCCAGCTTATCATCCGCGGCGAACACTGAAGCTTTCTTT
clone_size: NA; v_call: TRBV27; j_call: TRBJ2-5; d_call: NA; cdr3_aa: CATKRLETQYF; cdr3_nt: TGTGCCACCAAGAGACTAGAGACCCAGTACTTC
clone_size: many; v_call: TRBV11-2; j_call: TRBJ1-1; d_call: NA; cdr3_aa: CASRPLLGTEAFF; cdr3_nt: TGTGCCAGCAGGCCCTTACTTGGGACTGAAGCTTTCTTT
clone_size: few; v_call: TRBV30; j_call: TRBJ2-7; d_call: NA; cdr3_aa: CAWSGARTQSYEQYF; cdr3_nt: TGTGCCTGGAGTGGAGCACGAACTCAGTCCTACGAGCAGTACTTC
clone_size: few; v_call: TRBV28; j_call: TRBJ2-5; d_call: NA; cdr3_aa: CASSSGTTYQETQYF; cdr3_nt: TGTGCCAGCAGTTCCGGGACAACGTACCAAGAGACCCAGTACTTC
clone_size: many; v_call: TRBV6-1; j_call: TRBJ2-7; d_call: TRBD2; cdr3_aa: CASRGTSDEQYF; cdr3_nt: TGTGCCAGCAGGGGGACTAGCGATGAGCAGTACTTC
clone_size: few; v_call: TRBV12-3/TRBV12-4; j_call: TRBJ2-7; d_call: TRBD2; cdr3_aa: CASSSSGSFNEQYF; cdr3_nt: TGTGCCAGCAGTTCTAGCGGGAGCTTCAACGAGCAGTACTTC
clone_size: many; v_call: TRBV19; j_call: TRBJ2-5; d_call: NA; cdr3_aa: CASSVSAETQYF; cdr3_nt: TGTGCCAGTAGTGTTAGCGCGGAGACCCAGTACTTC
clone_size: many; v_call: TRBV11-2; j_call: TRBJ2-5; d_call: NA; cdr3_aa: CASSATGTRGETQYF; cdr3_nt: TGTGCCAGCAGCGCCACCGGGACAAGGGGAGAGACCCAGTACTTC
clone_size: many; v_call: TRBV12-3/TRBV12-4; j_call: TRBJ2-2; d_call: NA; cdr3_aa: CASGTRGTGELFF; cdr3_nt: TGTGCCAGCGGGACCCGGGGAACCGGGGAGCTGTTTTTT
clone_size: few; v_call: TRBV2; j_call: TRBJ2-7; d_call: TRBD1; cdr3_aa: CASPGQGNEQYF; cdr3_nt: TGTGCCAGCCCGGGACAGGGGAACGAGCAGTACTTC
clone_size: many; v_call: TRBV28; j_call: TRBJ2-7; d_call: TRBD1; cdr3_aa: CASSRGDRGSYEQYF; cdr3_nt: TGTGCCAGCAGTCGAGGGGACAGGGGCTCCTACGAGCAGTACTTC
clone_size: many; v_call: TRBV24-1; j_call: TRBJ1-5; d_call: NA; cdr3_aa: CATSDPSTEDSNQPQHF; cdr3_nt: TGTGCCACCAGTGATCCATCGACAGAAGATAGCAATCAGCCCCAGCATTTT
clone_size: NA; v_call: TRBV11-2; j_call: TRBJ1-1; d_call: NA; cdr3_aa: CASSLNVWGASNTEAFF; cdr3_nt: TGTGCCAGCAGCTTAAATGTGTGGGGCGCCTCGAACACTGAAGCTTTCTTT
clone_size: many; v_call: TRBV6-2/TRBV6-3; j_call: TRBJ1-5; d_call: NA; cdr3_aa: CASSYSSRGRYSNQPQHF; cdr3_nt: TGTGCCAGCAGTTACTCGTCCCGTGGACGGTATAGCAATCAGCCCCAGCATTTT
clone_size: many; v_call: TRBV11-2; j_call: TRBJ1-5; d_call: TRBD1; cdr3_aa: CASSLSRGQGSQPQHF; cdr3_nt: TGTGCCAGCAGCTTATCTCGGGGACAGGGGAGTCAGCCCCAGCATTTT
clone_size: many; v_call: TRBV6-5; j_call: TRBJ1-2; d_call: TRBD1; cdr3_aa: CASSYSRDRGSEGYTF; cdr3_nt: TGTGCCAGCAGTTACTCGCGGGACAGGGGTTCGGAGGGCTACACCTTC
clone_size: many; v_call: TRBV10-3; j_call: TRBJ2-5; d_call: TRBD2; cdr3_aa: CAIRKGGSNQETQYF; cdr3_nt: TGTGCCATCAGAAAAGGCGGGAGTAACCAAGAGACCCAGTACTTC
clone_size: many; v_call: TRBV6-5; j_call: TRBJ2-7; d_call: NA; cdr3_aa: CASRRVRTYEQYF; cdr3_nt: TGTGCCAGCAGGAGGGTTCGGACCTACGAGCAGTACTTC
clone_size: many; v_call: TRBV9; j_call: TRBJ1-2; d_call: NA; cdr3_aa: CASSVTGRETCTF; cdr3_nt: TGTGCCAGCAGCGTAACGGGGAGGGAGACTTGCACCTTC
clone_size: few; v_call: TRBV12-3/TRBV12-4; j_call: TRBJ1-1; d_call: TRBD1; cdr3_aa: CASRQGTGVGYTEAFF; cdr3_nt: TGTGCCAGCAGACAAGGGACAGGGGTCGGGTATACTGAAGCTTTCTTT
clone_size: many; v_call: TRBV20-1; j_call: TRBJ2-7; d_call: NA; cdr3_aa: CSAPFSGHYEQYF; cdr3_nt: TGCAGTGCCCCCTTTTCGGGCCACTACGAGCAGTACTTC
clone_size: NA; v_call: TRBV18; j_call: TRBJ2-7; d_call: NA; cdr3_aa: CASSPLALHGYEQYF; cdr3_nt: TGTGCCAGCTCACCACTTGCCCTCCACGGCTACGAGCAGTACTTC
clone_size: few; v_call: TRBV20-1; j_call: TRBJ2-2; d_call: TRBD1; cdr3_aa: CSAGQGYPGELFF; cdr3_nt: TGCAGTGCTGGACAGGGGTATCCCGGGGAGCTGTTTTTT
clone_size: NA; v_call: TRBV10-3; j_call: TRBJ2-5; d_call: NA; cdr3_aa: CATSYRRPAPYQETQYF; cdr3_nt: TGTGCCACCTCTTACCGCCGACCGGCTCCTTACCAAGAGACCCAGTACTTC
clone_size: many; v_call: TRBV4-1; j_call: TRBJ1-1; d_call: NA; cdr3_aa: CASSHPLQGRNTEAFF; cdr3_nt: TGCGCCAGCAGCCATCCTCTACAGGGCAGGAACACTGAAGCTTTCTTT
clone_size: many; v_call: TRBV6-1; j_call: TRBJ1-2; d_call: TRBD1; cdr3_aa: CASSGTGSGYGYTF; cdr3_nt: TGTGCCAGCAGTGGGACAGGAAGTGGCTATGGCTACACCTTC
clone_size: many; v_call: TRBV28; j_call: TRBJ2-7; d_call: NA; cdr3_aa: CAQGTAQGEQYF; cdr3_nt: TGTGCCCAAGGAACTGCACAAGGCGAGCAGTACTTC
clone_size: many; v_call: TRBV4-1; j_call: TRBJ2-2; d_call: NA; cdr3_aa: CASSQVGRQNTGELFF; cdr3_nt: TGCGCCAGCAGCCAAGTTGGGCGACAGAACACCGGGGAGCTGTTTTTT
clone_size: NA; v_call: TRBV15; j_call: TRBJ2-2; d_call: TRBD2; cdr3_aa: CATSRGGLGFTGELFF; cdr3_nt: TGTGCCACCAGCAGAGGCGGACTAGGGTTTACCGGGGAGCTGTTTTTT
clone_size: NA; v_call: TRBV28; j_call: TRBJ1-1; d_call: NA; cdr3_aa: CASSLTGTAAEAFF; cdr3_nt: TGTGCCAGCAGTTTAACCGGGACTGCAGCTGAAGCTTTCTTT
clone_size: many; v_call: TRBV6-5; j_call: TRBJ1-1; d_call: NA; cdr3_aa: CASSYDGIYTEAFF; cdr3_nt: TGTGCCAGCAGTTATGACGGAATTTACACTGAAGCTTTCTTT
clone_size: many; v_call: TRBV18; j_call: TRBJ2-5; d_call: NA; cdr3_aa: CASSPYGWETQYF; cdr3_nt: TGTGCCAGCTCACCGTACGGGTGGGAGACCCAGTACTTC
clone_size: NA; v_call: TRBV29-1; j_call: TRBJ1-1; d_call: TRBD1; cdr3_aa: CSVEETGSNTEAFF; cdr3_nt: TGCAGCGTTGAAGAGACAGGGTCGAACACTGAAGCTTTCTTT
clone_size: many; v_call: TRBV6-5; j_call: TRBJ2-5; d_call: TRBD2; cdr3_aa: CASSYVGGGPTAQYF; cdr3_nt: TGTGCCAGCAGTTACGTGGGGGGGGGACCCACAGCCCAGTACTTC
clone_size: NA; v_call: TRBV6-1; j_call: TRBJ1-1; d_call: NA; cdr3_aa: CASSAFTTGGTEAFF; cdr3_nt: TGTGCCAGCAGTGCCTTTACAACGGGAGGGACTGAAGCTTTCTTT
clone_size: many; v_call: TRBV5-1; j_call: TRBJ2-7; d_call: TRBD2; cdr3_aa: CASSTGIWSGLPYEQYF; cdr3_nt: TGCGCCAGCAGCACTGGCATTTGGTCGGGACTACCTTACGAGCAGTACTTC
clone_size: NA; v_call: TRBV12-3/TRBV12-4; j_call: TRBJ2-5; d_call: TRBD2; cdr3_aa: CASSPAGGGGLGTQYF; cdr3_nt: TGTGCCAGCAGTCCCGCGGGGGGTGGAGGGCTCGGGACCCAGTACTTC
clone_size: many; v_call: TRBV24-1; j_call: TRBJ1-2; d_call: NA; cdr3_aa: CATTGSSYTF; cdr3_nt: TGTGCCACCACAGGGTCGAGCTACACCTTC